The T cell receptor (beta chain) under discussion was sequenced for a study of human T cells and chemical hapten exposure. Time point specified: patch test 3, about 24 weeks after DPC sensitization. As for treatment: therapeutic diphenylcyclopropenone sensitization with weekly scalp DPC. CDR1 DFQATT and CDR2 SNEGSKA come from the germline V gene (reference sequence). Unmatched junction bases numbered 4, after V lost 4 bases and J lost 8 bases. CDR3 length: 13 residues. This clonotype was picked up a small number of times. A single record per CDR3 protein comes from TCRdb applying MiXCR to the RACE reads. The top ten clones hold about 2.9% of a sample with 99,000 or so distinct CDR3 sequences, roughly a third of them seen once.

The sequencing here drew on whole blood, taken in connection with sensitization to the hapten diphenylcyclopropenone (DPC). This clonotype originated in a man in his forties or fifties with alopecia areata. Some clones in this sample may be carry-over from other donors' samples. This chain joins TRBV20-1 and TRBJ2-1, with 11 nucleotides matching TRBD1. CDR3 loop: CSATGTGGDEQFF. Here the CDR3 DNA reads TGCAGTGCTACCGGGACAGGGGGTGATGAGCAGTTCTTC.